The 15 T cell receptor beta chains below all came from one sample that was sequenced in a study of beta chain features in type 1 diabetes. Study-level points and caveats: All four CD4+ subsets from Type 1 diabetes patients carried moderately but significantly shorter TCRB CDR3s.

Their specific antigens are unknown. Reverse transcribing all isolated RNA meant expressed TCRB transcripts were sequenced. Sequenced by immunoSEQ multiplex PCR; TCRdb stores in-frame clones only, minus some. The table shows hundreds of thousands of clones, with 13% occurring only once. The sequenced sample was naive CD4+ T cells from blood. These receptor sequences come from a man younger than 30 with type 1 diabetes.

This clone has just a few counts. The same CDR3 is also encoded by other DNA sequences in this sample. The chain employs TRBV6-5 and TRBJ1-4; a possible D gene is TRBD1 (5 bases). The V and J ends lost 6 bases and 8 bases respectively, with 10 bases between them. Per the germline V gene, CDR1 is MNHEY and CDR2 is SVGAGI. This CDR3 has 12 residues. This chain's CDR3 is CASSRDREKLFF. CDR3 sequence (DNA): TGTGCCAGCAGCCGAGACAGAGAAAAACTGTTTTTT.

This clone occurred a few times. The junction and the germline gene differ at one end; a read error may be behind it. This chain joins TRBV15 and TRBJ2-3, with TRBD1 matching 10 bases. Germline V gene lookup returns CDR1 LNHNV and CDR2 YYDKDF (reference sequence). This CDR3 contains 15 residues. In DNA form, the CDR3 reads TGTGCCACCAGCCGAGACAGGGGGCCCACAGATACGCAGTATTTT. As protein: CATSRDRGPTDTQYF.

This clone was detected only a few times. This chain joins TRBV7-3 and TRBJ2-1; the D call may be TRBD1 or TRBD2 (5 bases each). Looked up from germline, CDR1 is SGHTA and CDR2 is FQGTGA. This CDR3 is 15 amino acids long. The V gene lost 4 bases and the J gene lost 4 bases, with 14 bases spanning the gap. In DNA form, the CDR3 reads TGTGCCAGCAGCTCATGGGACGCCATGTACAATGAGCAGTTCTTC. It encodes CASSSWDAMYNEQFF.

The genes are TRBV9 and TRBJ2-1, with 7 bases lining up with TRBD2. Germline trimming cut 6 bases from V and 0 bases from J; bases unmatched to any gene: 3. This CDR3 is 14 amino acids long. In germline, CDR1 is SGDLS, CDR2 YYNGEE. The CDR3 sequence: CASTRTSSYNEQFF. In nucleotides, the CDR3 is TGTGCCAGCACCAGGACTAGCTCCTACAATGAGCAGTTCTTC.

V and J are TRBV4-1 and TRBJ2-5; either TRBD1 or TRBD2 may fit D (9 bases each). Germline lookup yields CDR1 MGHRA and CDR2 YSYEKL. The CDR3 has 14 residues. The V gene lost 6 bases and the J gene lost 9 bases, with 20 bases spanning the gap. This chain's CDR3 is CASSVQGAGGPQYF. CDR3 coding DNA: TGCGCCAGCAGTGTACAGGGGGCGGGGGGGCCCCAGTACTTC.

This sequence joins TRBV5-6 and TRBJ1-2; D is ambiguous. The CDR3 length is 17 residues. Trimming pared 3 bases from V and 0 bases from J, leaving 18 bases between. CDR1 and CDR2 (germline): SGHDT, YYEEEE. The CDR3 bases are TGTGCCAGCAGCTGGCCGCCAGGAGACTACTCTAACTATGGCTACACCTTC. This sequence encodes CASSWPPGDYSNYGYTF.

The V gene is TRBV14, the J gene TRBJ1-5, with D possibly being TRBD1 (5 bases). Per the germline V gene, CDR1 is SGHDN and CDR2 is FVKESK. Trimming cost V 9 bases and J 7 bases, with 7 bases left between them. The CDR3 length is 10 residues. The CDR3 loop is CARTDQPQHF. The CDR3 DNA reads TGTGCCAGGACAGACCAGCCCCAGCATTTT.

This chain uses TRBV6-6 with TRBJ1-2, with a possible D match to TRBD1 (6 bases). The ends were cut back, 2 bases at V and 5 bases at J, with 9 bases in the middle. The germline V gene encodes CDR1 MNHNY and CDR2 SVGAGI (reference sequence). The CDR3 is 13 residues long. Here the CDR3 reads CASSYEGTYGYTF. CDR3 DNA: TGTGCCAGCAGTTACGAGGGGACATATGGCTACACCTTC.

This clone has a handful of counts. This rearrangement joins TRBV10-3 to TRBJ1-2; 8 nucleotides agree with TRBD1. V trimming: 8 bases; J trimming: 6 bases; junction bases outside the gene matches: 8. Per germline, CDR1 ENHRY and CDR2 SYGVKD. CDR3 length: 13 residues. The chain's CDR3 is CAIDRGGGNGYTF. The CDR3 nucleotides are TGTGCCATCGACAGGGGAGGTGGGAATGGCTACACCTTC.

This clone was seen only a few times. The CDR3 DNA follows: TGTGCCAGCAGCCCCAGGGATTCGGAGACCCAGTACTTC. It codes for CASSPRDSETQYF. This chain joins TRBV6-4 and TRBJ2-5, with D maybe TRBD1 (5 bases). Germline assignment: CDR1 MRHNA and CDR2 SNTAGT. Between the trimmed V and J ends, which lost 6 bases and 5 bases, there was a span of 13 bases. The CDR3 sequence is 13 residues long.

This clone appeared a few times. The chain couples TRBV9 to TRBJ2-5; D is uncertain. Germline V gives CDR1 SGDLS, CDR2 YYNGEE. The V end lost 0 bases, the J end lost 5 bases, and 11 bases lay between the germline ends. This CDR3 has 14 amino acids. The CDR3 DNA reads as TGTGCCAGCAGCGTAGATGTAGGGCTGGAGACCCAGTACTTC. Protein sequence: CASSVDVGLETQYF.

V gene TRBV9 combines with J gene TRBJ2-1; 8 bases align to TRBD2. Germline trimming cut 4 bases from V and 6 bases from J; bases unmatched to any gene: 9. Per the germline V gene, CDR1 is SGDLS and CDR2 is YYNGEE. CDR3 length: 15 residues. The CDR3 spells CASSPLGGAGNEQFF. Here the CDR3 DNA reads TGTGCCAGCAGCCCCCTCGGGGGGGCCGGCAATGAGCAGTTCTTC.

This clone came up a few times. The rearrangement links TRBV29-1 to TRBJ2-3; D is possibly TRBD1 (5 bases). Trimming pared 3 bases from V and 3 bases from J, leaving 10 bases between. The CDR3 covers 13 residues. CDR1 is SQVTM, CDR2 ANQGSEA, per germline. The CDR3 loop is CSVDGQGTDTQYF. DNA of the CDR3: TGCAGCGTTGATGGTCAGGGAACAGATACGCAGTATTTT.

The chain couples TRBV30 to TRBJ1-1, with TRBD1 matching over 7 bases. V was pared by 2 bases and J by 5 bases, with 5 bases of the junction left unmatched. The germline CDR1 and CDR2 sequences are GTSNPN and SVGIG (reference sequence). The CDR3 extends over 13 amino acids. The CDR3 loop reads CAWSQLTGTEAFF. Here the CDR3 DNA reads TGTGCCTGGAGTCAACTGACAGGGACTGAAGCTTTCTTT.

The chain links TRBV18 to TRBJ1-2; a possible D gene is TRBD1 (5 bases). Germline V lookup: CDR1 KGHSH, CDR2 LQKENI. V dropped 2 bases and J dropped 5 bases, with 12 bases sitting between them. The CDR3 loop spans 14 amino acids. The CDR3 loop is CASSPSGDGYGYTF. CDR3 DNA sequence: TGTGCCAGCTCACCATCGGGGGATGGTTATGGCTACACCTTC.